A single sample gave rise to the 27 T cell receptor beta chains below, sequenced in a study of regulatory T cells in long-lasting Graves disease. The TCR beta library used iRepertoire HTBI primers with Arm-PCR amplification of CDR3. One entry per CDR3 protein results from TCRdb running MiXCR on the multiplex PCR reads. The table records 360,000 or so distinct CDR3 sequences, 12% of them present only once. Time point given: newly diagnosed GD, antithyroid drugs for less than 3 months. From RNA extracted from PBMCs, the TCR library was made. The same specimen was also included in a second study, on T cells in Graves' hyperthyroidism and ophthalmopathy.

Specimen: peripheral blood mononuclear cells (PBMCs), collected at new diagnosis, from a patient treated with antithyroid drugs. The receptors were gathered from a woman between 18 and 29 years old with Graves disease.

In its sample, this clonotype was seen many times. The CDR3 region has the DNA TGCGCCAGCAGTGAGCGGGCGAACACCGGGGAGCTGTTTTTT. It specifies CASSERANTGELFF. The chain links TRBV10-2 to TRBJ2-2; no clear D. Germline V gives CDR1 WSHSY, CDR2 SAAADI. The CDR3 length is 14 residues. Trimming took off 2 bases at V and 0 bases at J, with 4 bases between the two ends.

This clonotype was recorded many times. V is TRBV10-2 and J is TRBJ2-1; 9 nucleotides align to TRBD2. This CDR3 spans 16 amino acids. Germline CDR1 and CDR2: WSHSY and SAAADI. With 8 bases clipped from V and 4 bases from J, the junction kept 12 bases outside the gene matches. CDR3 protein: CASEGGRASTYNEQFF. Here the CDR3 DNA reads TGCGCCAGCGAGGGCGGGAGGGCCTCCACATACAATGAGCAGTTCTTC.

Many counts were recorded for this clonotype. This chain links TRBV4-1 with TRBJ1-1; D might be TRBD1 (5 bases). CDR1 MGHRA and CDR2 YSYEKL come from the germline V gene. Deletions cut 4 bases from V and 1 base from J, with 19 bases between. The length of the CDR3 is 17 residues. CDR3 coding DNA: TGCGCCAGCAGCCCTTTTGCGCCTTCGAGGGGGAACACTGAAGCTTTCTTT. Translated: CASSPFAPSRGNTEAFF.

Points on this clonotype: The conserved phenylalanine or tryptophan is not found at the CDR3 terminus, so this likely reflects a read error. The J gene is TRBJ2-4, the V gene TRBV28, with TRBD2 identical over 11 bases. CDR3 length: 15 residues. J was trimmed by 13 bases and V by 6 bases; bases with no gene match: 14. From germline, CDR1 is MDHEN and CDR2 SYDVKM. DNA for the CDR3: TGTGCCAGCAGCATAGCGGGGGGGTCTCTTTGGGAGCAGTACGTC. This translates into CASSIAGGSLWEQYV.

The chain carries TRBV20-1 and TRBJ2-3, with TRBD2 identical over 14 bases. Germline CDR1 DFQATT, CDR2 SNEGSKA (reference sequence). The junction had 13 bases not matched to a gene; V was cut back by 5 bases and J by 0 bases. The CDR3 contains 19 residues. In DNA, the CDR3 is TGCAGTGCTTGGGGGTCAGGGACTAGCGGGAGTTCTAGCACAGATACGCAGTATTTT. Encoded protein: CSAWGSGTSGSSSTDTQYF.

The gene calls are TRBV19 and TRBJ1-1; a possible D gene is TRBD1 (6 bases). The CDR3 has 14 residues. Germline loops: CDR1 LNHDA, CDR2 SQIVND (reference sequence). V lost 6 bases and J 7 bases, leaving 18 bases between the germline ends. In DNA, the CDR3 is TGTGCCAGTAGAACAAACAGGGTTGAGGATGAAGCTTTCTTT. Protein: CASRTNRVEDEAFF.

This clonotype was picked up many times. V and J are TRBV2 and TRBJ1-5, with D possibly being TRBD1 (5 bases). The germline V and J ends were trimmed by 7 bases and 5 bases, with 12 bases remaining between them. This CDR3 is 13 amino acids long. Germline CDR1 reads SNHLY; CDR2 reads FYNNEI. The CDR3 region is CASKGRPDQPQHF. CDR3 coding DNA: TGTGCCAGCAAGGGACGCCCGGATCAGCCCCAGCATTTT.

This clonotype was counted ten times or more. This chain links TRBV4-2 with TRBJ2-3; D not resolved. Germline V lookup: CDR1 LGHNA, CDR2 YNFKEQ. The CDR3 sequence is 13 residues long. The germline V and J ends were trimmed by 0 bases and 4 bases, with 5 bases remaining between them. The DNA of the CDR3 is TGTGCCAGCAGCCAAGATAGGCCAGATACGCAGTATTTT. This encodes CASSQDRPDTQYF.

About this clonotype itself: A much bigger clone sits one base away, suggesting this may be a read error. The chain couples TRBV2 to TRBJ2-7, with 9 bases fitting TRBD2. Germline CDR1 SNHLY, CDR2 FYNNEI. The length of the CDR3 is 15 residues. The CDR3 bases are TGTGCCAGCAGTGAAACGGCGGGAGGGAGGTACGGGCAGTACTTC. This encodes CASSETAGGRYGQYF.

This clonotype came up many times. V usage is TRBV9 and J usage is TRBJ1-2; 9 bases are a match to TRBD1. CDR3 length: 13 amino acids. V dropped 6 bases and J dropped 8; count of bases not matched to a gene: 8. Germline CDR1 and CDR2: SGDLS and YYNGEE. This CDR3 reads CASTLGTGRGYTF. The CDR3 DNA follows: TGTGCCAGCACCCTGGGGACAGGGCGAGGCTACACCTTC.

This chain uses TRBV19 with TRBJ2-7; D remains ambiguous. This CDR3 contains 14 residues. Trimming stripped 7 bases from V and 3 bases from J, with 16 bases between. Germline V gene lookup returns CDR1 LNHDA and CDR2 SQIVND (reference sequence). The CDR3 sequence is CASTKSSLGYEQYF. CDR3 sequence (DNA): TGTGCCAGTACTAAGTCCTCCTTGGGCTACGAGCAGTACTTC.

This clonotype has a single count. One end of the junction does not line up with germline, which may come from a read error. V gene TRBV9 combines with J gene TRBJ2-1; D not certain. This CDR3 has 12 amino acids. Looked up from germline, CDR1 is SGDLS and CDR2 is YYNGEE. CDR3 loop: CVSSVAYNEQFF. CDR3 DNA: TGTGTCAGCAGCGTGGCTTACAATGAGCAGTTCTTC.

This clonotype was picked up many times. This rearrangement joins TRBV11-2 to TRBJ2-2; TRBD1 agrees at 10 bases. Germline loops: CDR1 SGHAT, CDR2 FQNNGV. J was trimmed by 4 bases and V by 1 base; bases with no gene match: 3. This CDR3 has 16 residues. CDR3 region: CASSLGQGARTGELFF. The CDR3 region has the DNA TGTGCCAGCAGCTTAGGACAGGGGGCGCGCACCGGGGAGCTGTTTTTT.

In this sample, this clonotype turned up many times. The J gene is TRBJ2-2, the V gene TRBV24-1; D not certain. CDR3 length equals 17 residues. CDR1 and CDR2 (germline): KGHDR, SFDVKD. Trimming shortened V by 3 bases and J by 5 bases, and 18 bases separated the two germline ends. Here the CDR3 reads CATSDPTLAVATGELFF. The CDR3 bases are TGTGCCACCAGTGATCCCACCCTGGCCGTAGCTACCGGGGAGCTGTTTTTT.

This clonotype has at least ten counts. The CDR3 is CASSQDRASNTGELFF. Here the CDR3 DNA reads TGTGCCAGCAGCCAAGACAGGGCCTCGAACACCGGGGAGCTGTTTTTT. The rearrangement uses TRBV4-2 and TRBJ2-2, with D perhaps TRBD1 (5 bases). Trimming took 0 bases from V and 0 from J, leaving 8 bases between them. The germline CDR1 and CDR2 sequences are LGHNA and YNFKEQ. The CDR3 totals 16 residues.

This clonotype showed up many times. V and J are TRBV20-1 and TRBJ1-5; perhaps TRBD1 as D (5 bases). The germline V gene encodes CDR1 DFQATT and CDR2 SNEGSKA (reference sequence). This CDR3 spans 13 amino acids. Trimming cost V 3 bases and J 6 bases, with 12 bases left between them. The DNA for the CDR3 is TGCAGTGCTAGGATCCAGGGAGGTCAGCCCCAGCATTTT. Protein sequence: CSARIQGGQPQHF.

A note on this clonotype: A clone one base away is much larger, so this may be a read error. It is likely a read error, because the conserved phenylalanine at the end of the CDR3 is missing. V is TRBV6-5 and J is TRBJ1-4; 7 bases agree with TRBD1. The CDR3 consists of 16 residues. Germline trimming cut 0 bases from V and 6 bases from J; bases unmatched to any gene: 7. The V gene's germline CDR1 is MNHEY and CDR2 SVGAGI. CDR3 in DNA: TGTGCCAGCAGTTACTCGACCGAGACAGGGCATGAAAAACTGTTTTCT. This encodes CASSYSTETGHEKLFS.

This clonotype was seen at least ten times. The chain has TRBV12-3 or TRBV12-4 and TRBJ1-1, with D unresolved. Trimming cost V 3 bases and J 3 bases, with 5 bases left between them. CDR3 length equals 12 residues. CDR3 sequence reads: CASSFRDTEAFF. As DNA, the CDR3 is TGTGCCAGCAGTTTCAGAGACACTGAAGCTTTCTTT.

This clonotype was seen many times. V gene TRBV3-1 combines with J gene TRBJ2-7; 9 bases map to TRBD2. V gave up 0 bases and J gave up 5 bases; unmatched junction bases: 8. CDR3 length: 16 residues. The germline gives CDR1 LGHDT, CDR2 YNNKEL (reference sequence). The CDR3 DNA reads as TGTGCCAGCAGCCAAGAATCGGCGGGAGGGCCGGACGAGCAGTACTTC. Translated, it gives CASSQESAGGPDEQYF.

At least ten counts were recorded for this clonotype. The chain links TRBV7-8 to TRBJ2-1, with D perhaps TRBD1 (5 bases). V gave up 1 base and J gave up 7 bases, with 26 bases separating them. Germline V gene lookup returns CDR1 SGHVS and CDR2 FQNEAQ. The length of the CDR3 is 19 residues. DNA for the CDR3: TGTGCCAGCAGCTTAGTAGGTTTTCAGGGCGGACGAGGACCAAATGAGCAGTTCTTC. It is translated as CASSLVGFQGGRGPNEQFF.

This clonotype was observed a few times. V is TRBV3-1 and J is TRBJ2-1; maybe TRBD2 (5 bases). CDR1 is LGHDT and CDR2 is YNNKEL in the germline V gene (reference sequence). V lost 1 base, J lost 5 bases, and 12 bases lay in between. The CDR3 runs to 15 residues. In nucleotides, the CDR3 is TGTGCCAGCAGCCAAGGAGGGTACGGCCACAATGAGCAGTTCTTC. Encoded protein: CASSQGGYGHNEQFF.

This clonotype was picked up many times. This sequence joins TRBV25-1 and TRBJ2-7; either TRBD1 or TRBD2 may supply D (5 bases each). Germline V CDR1 and CDR2: MGHDK, SYGVNS. The CDR3 loop spans 15 amino acids. V dropped 6 bases and J dropped 3 bases, with 18 bases sitting between them. CDR3 DNA sequence: TGTGCCAGCAGCAAGGGGAAGACTGGGAGCTACGAGCAGTACTTC. Its protein product is CASSKGKTGSYEQYF.

About this clonotype itself: One junction end disagrees with the germline gene, perhaps due to a read error. The CDR3 here is CASSLGPSGSYEQYF. DNA of the CDR3: TGCGCCAGCAGCCTTGGGCCTAGCGGCTCCTACGAGCAGTACTTC. The chain uses TRBV11-3 and TRBJ2-7; 7 bases are a match to TRBD2. CDR3 length: 15 residues. Germline loops: CDR1 SGHNT, CDR2 YENEEA.

There are a few counts of this clonotype. The chain has TRBV6-1 and TRBJ2-7; weak D call: TRBD1 (6 bases). The CDR3 loop spans 16 amino acids. Trimming took off 5 bases at V and 1 base at J, with 18 bases between the two ends. Germline-derived CDR1 and CDR2 are MNHNS and SASEGT. CDR3 sequence: CASSNQGQRASYEQYF. CDR3 DNA sequence: TGTGCCAGCAGTAATCAAGGACAGCGAGCTTCCTACGAGCAGTACTTC.

This clonotype has ten or more counts. The gene calls are TRBV10-3 and TRBJ2-3, with 9 nucleotides matching TRBD2. CDR3 length: 15 residues. V lost 2 bases, J lost 7 bases, and 7 bases stayed unmatched. Germline values: CDR1 ENHRY, CDR2 SYGVKD. The CDR3 coding sequence is TGTGCCATCAGTGAGCGGGCGGGAGGGCCAAATACGCAGTATTTT. It yields the protein CAISERAGGPNTQYF.

This clonotype occurred many times. V usage is TRBV12-3 or TRBV12-4 and J usage is TRBJ1-2; 9 bases agree with TRBD1. This CDR3 has 13 amino acids. The V segment lost 6 bases and the J segment 3 bases; nucleotides outside the gene matches: 2. The CDR3 protein is CASSGTGYYGYTF. In nucleotides, the CDR3 is TGTGCCAGCAGCGGGACAGGGTACTATGGCTACACCTTC.

This chain links TRBV15 with TRBJ2-6; D may be TRBD2 (7 bases). With 5 bases removed from V and 0 bases from J, the gap between germline ends came to 11 bases. The CDR3 consists of 16 residues. CDR1 and CDR2 from the germline V gene are LNHNV and YYDKDF (reference sequence). CDR3 sequence (DNA): TGTGCCACCAGCTGGGGGGGCGGCTCTGGGGCCAACGTCCTGACTTTC. Its translation: CATSWGGGSGANVLTF. The variable domain in full, completed from reference TRBV15 and TRBJ2-6, reads DAMVIQNPRYQVTQFGKPVTLSCSQTLNHNVMYWYQQKSSQAPKLLFHYYDKDFNNEADTPDNFQSRRPNTSFCFLDIRSPGLGDTAMYLCATSWGGGSGANVLTFGAGSRLTVL.